The 32 T cell receptor beta chains presented below share a single source sample, sequenced in a study of blood T cell repertoires in COVID-19. TCRdb's table, derived via immunoSEQ multiplex PCR, lists solely in-frame clones and lacks some. The sample holds fewer than 200,000 clones, around 74% seen once. The specimen sequenced was peripheral blood. The receptors derive from a man between 70 and 80 years old with acute or convalescent COVID-19.

This clone has only a few counts. This chain connects TRBV11-2 to TRBJ2-7; the D is unclear. The CDR3 is 11 residues long. CDR1 and CDR2 (germline): SGHAT, FQNNGV. V lost 5 bases, J lost 1 base, and 3 bases lay in between. CDR3 in DNA: TGTGCCAGCAGCCCTTCCTACGAGCAGTACTTC. It yields the protein CASSPSYEQYF.

The chain recombines TRBV2 with TRBJ1-5, with 8 bases that match TRBD1. From germline, CDR1 is SNHLY and CDR2 FYNNEI. V was pared by 6 bases and J by 4 bases, with 8 bases of the junction left unmatched. The CDR3 is made up of 15 amino acids. As DNA, the CDR3 is TGTGCCAGCAGGATCCCGGGACAGGATAATCAGCCCCAGCATTTT. The encoded protein is CASRIPGQDNQPQHF.

This chain joins TRBV25-1 and TRBJ2-1, with D perhaps matching TRBD1 (5 bases). The CDR3 is made up of 17 amino acids. The germline gives CDR1 MGHDK, CDR2 SYGVNS. V dropped 1 base and J dropped 0 bases, with 13 bases sitting between them. The CDR3 reads CASSESLGPSSYNEQFF. For the CDR3, the DNA is TGTGCCAGCAGTGAATCGCTGGGGCCGTCCTCCTACAATGAGCAGTTCTTC.

The chain has TRBV4-3 and TRBJ1-4; 8 bases fit TRBD1. The CDR3 runs to 15 residues. CDR1 and CDR2 from the germline V gene are LGHNA and YSLEER. The J segment lost 10 bases and the V segment lost 1 base, leaving 8 bases of the junction unmatched. The CDR3: CASSQVRTGKGKLFF. CDR3 coding DNA: TGCGCCAGCAGCCAAGTCCGGACAGGGAAGGGAAAACTGTTTTTT.

This chain connects TRBV30 to TRBJ1-3; D gene unclear. V was cut by 0 bases and J by 1 base, with 7 bases left in between. Germline V lookup: CDR1 GTSNPN, CDR2 SVGIG (reference sequence). The CDR3 spans 14 residues. The CDR3 DNA follows: TGTGCCTGGAGTGTTGGGCTTTCTGGAAACACCATATATTTT. As protein: CAWSVGLSGNTIYF. The full variable domain, in which reference TRBV30 and TRBJ1-3 provide the parts outside the CDR3, is SQTIHQWPATLVQPVGSPLSLECTVEGTSNPNLYWYRQAAGRGLQLLFYSVGIGQISSEVPQNLSASRPQDRQFILSSKKLLLSDSGFYLCAWSVGLSGNTIYFGEGSWLTVV.

The V call is TRBV4-2, the J call TRBJ2-3; a weak D match, TRBD2 (5 bases). CDR1 is LGHNA and CDR2 is YNFKEQ in the germline V gene. The length of the CDR3 is 16 residues. The V end lost 5 bases, the J end lost 0 bases, and 15 bases lay between the germline ends. In nucleotides, the CDR3 is TGTGCCAGCAGCAACTCTGAGGGCGGGAGCACAGATACGCAGTATTTT. Translation: CASSNSEGGSTDTQYF.

The rearrangement links TRBV5-4 to TRBJ1-2, with TRBD1 identical over 7 bases. V trimming: 4 bases; J trimming: 2 bases; junction bases outside the gene matches: 2. The CDR3 length is 13 residues. Germline assignment: CDR1 SGHNT and CDR2 YYREEE (reference sequence). The CDR3 sequence: CASSADRNYGYTF. CDR3 in DNA: TGTGCCAGCAGCGCGGACAGGAACTATGGCTACACCTTC.

This chain links TRBV2 with TRBJ1-1; 7 nucleotides line up with TRBD1. V lost 10 bases and J lost 6; bases outside the gene matches: 14. This CDR3 is 14 amino acids long. Germline CDR1 SNHLY, CDR2 FYNNEI. The CDR3 DNA reads as TGTGCCACTCAATACCGACAGGGTCTCCCTGAAGCTTTCTTT. It encodes CATQYRQGLPEAFF.

The chain is built from TRBV30 and TRBJ1-1; TRBD1 matches 10 bases. The CDR3 contains 12 residues. J lost 10 bases, V lost 2 bases, and 4 bases had no gene match. Germline-derived CDR1 and CDR2 are GTSNPN and SVGIG (reference sequence). The CDR3 loop is CAWSRQGARAFF. CDR3 sequence (DNA): TGTGCCTGGAGTCGACAGGGGGCGCGAGCTTTCTTT.

This clone was seen a handful of times. This rearrangement joins TRBV9 to TRBJ2-7, with 9 positions matching TRBD1. CDR3 size: 16 residues. Per the germline V gene, CDR1 is SGDLS and CDR2 is YYNGEE. V lost 0 bases and J lost 1; bases outside the gene matches: 5. The CDR3 nucleotides are TGTGCCAGCAGCGTAGAAGGAGGGACAGGGTCCTACGAGCAGTACTTC. Its protein is CASSVEGGTGSYEQYF.

The J gene is TRBJ2-5, the V gene TRBV27; 11 bases match TRBD2. The V and J ends lost 6 bases and 7 bases, in that order; junction bases with no gene match: 4. Germline assignment: CDR1 MNHEY and CDR2 SMNVEV (reference sequence). The CDR3 is 13 amino acids. The CDR3 here is CASSLAGGGTQYF. Here the CDR3 DNA reads TGTGCCAGCAGCCTAGCGGGAGGAGGGACCCAGTACTTC.

The chain combines TRBV28 with TRBJ2-1; D might be TRBD1 (6 bases). Trimming removed 7 bases at V and 7 bases at J, with 11 bases between. This CDR3 comprises 12 residues. Germline CDR1 reads MDHEN; CDR2 reads SYDVKM. The CDR3 reads CASIGTTNEQFF. The CDR3 coding sequence is TGTGCCAGCATCGGGACAACTAATGAGCAGTTCTTC. The full variable domain, completed using reference TRBV28 and TRBJ2-1, is DVKVTQSSRYLVKRTGEKVFLECVQDMDHENMFWYRQDPGLGLRLIYFSYDVKMKEKGDIPEGYSVSREKKERFSLILESASTNQTSMYLCASIGTTNEQFFGPGTRLTVL.

This clone was observed a few times. This chain connects TRBV7-9 to TRBJ2-7, with 8 bases aligning to TRBD1. The CDR3 contains 15 residues. The V gene end was trimmed by 5 bases and the J gene end by 2 bases; junction bases not matched to a gene: 8. CDR1 and CDR2 from the germline V gene are SEHNR and FQNEAQ (reference sequence). The CDR3 DNA sequence: TGTGCCAGCAGCCTAACCGGGACAGGAGCCTACGAGCAGTACTTC. Its translation: CASSLTGTGAYEQYF. Full variable domain (remainder filled in from reference TRBV7-9 and TRBJ2-7): DTGVSQNPRHKITKRGQNVTFRCDPISEHNRLYWYRQTLGQGPEFLTYFQNEAQLEKSRLLSDRFSAERPKGSFSTLEIQRTEQGDSAMYLCASSLTGTGAYEQYFGPGTRLTVT.

The chain carries TRBV2 and TRBJ1-3; the D is unclear. V lost 4 bases and J 0 bases, leaving 10 bases between the germline ends. This CDR3 contains 15 residues. The germline CDR1 and CDR2 sequences are SNHLY and FYNNEI. Written as DNA, the CDR3 is TGTGCCAGCAGTGCCCAGGTTATCTCTGGAAACACCATATATTTT. As protein: CASSAQVISGNTIYF.

In this sample, this clone turned up once. The chain combines TRBV5-4 with TRBJ2-2; tentative D call: TRBD1 (6 bases). The CDR3 is made up of 16 amino acids. Trimming pared 0 bases from V and 1 base from J, leaving 10 bases between. Looked up from germline, CDR1 is SGHNT and CDR2 is YYREEE (reference sequence). The CDR3 region is CASSLAGALNTGELFF. The CDR3 DNA reads TGTGCCAGCAGCTTGGCAGGGGCCCTGAACACCGGGGAGCTGTTTTTT.

V usage is TRBV7-2 and J usage is TRBJ2-1; D ambiguous. The CDR3 contains 11 residues. V shed 6 bases and J shed 10 bases, with 10 bases lying between them. The germline V gene has CDR1 SGHTA and CDR2 FQGNSA. CDR3 DNA sequence: TGTGCCAGCAGGACAAGGCGCGAGCAGTTCTTC. It translates to CASRTRREQFF.

This sequence joins TRBV11-3 and TRBJ1-6; D gene unclear. Trimming stripped 1 base from V and 7 bases from J, with 11 bases between. Germline-derived CDR1 and CDR2 are SGHNT and YENEEA. There are 15 residues in the CDR3. Written as DNA, the CDR3 is TGTGCCAGCAGCTTAGGTGGCGGCCCGAATTCACCCCTCCACTTT. Its translation is CASSLGGGPNSPLHF.

The rearrangement joins TRBV5-1 to TRBJ1-1; D is perhaps TRBD1 (6 bases). Germline CDR1 SGHRS, CDR2 YFSETQ. The V gene lost 1 base and the J gene lost 2 bases, with 15 bases spanning the gap. The CDR3 is 16 residues long. CDR3 in amino acids: CASSLQGTGINTEAFF. The DNA of the CDR3 is TGCGCCAGCAGCTTGCAGGGTACAGGGATTAACACTGAAGCTTTCTTT.

V and J are TRBV10-1 and TRBJ2-3, with TRBD1 identical over 7 bases. The CDR3 is 14 residues long. Germline lookup yields CDR1 WNHNN and CDR2 SYGVQD (reference sequence). The ends lost 5 bases at V and 0 bases at J; junction bases unmatched: 2. The CDR3 DNA is TGCGCCAGCAGTACAGGGGCCAGCACAGATACGCAGTATTTT. It encodes CASSTGASTDTQYF.

Worth noting for this clone: In the same sample, other DNA sequences code for this CDR3. The V and J genes are TRBV19 and TRBJ2-3; 9 bases are a match to TRBD2. The J segment lost 0 bases and the V segment lost 6 bases, leaving 4 bases of the junction unmatched. CDR1 and CDR2 from the germline V gene are LNHDA and SQIVND (reference sequence). CDR3 length: 15 residues. CDR3 sequence reads: CASSSGGTSTDTQYF. As DNA, the CDR3 is TGTGCCAGTAGCAGCGGGGGGACTAGCACAGATACGCAGTATTTT.

The CDR3 protein is CASSPPAQGGGYTF. The CDR3 region has the DNA TGTGCCAGCTCACCACCGGCACAGGGGGGCGGCTACACCTTC. The gene calls are TRBV18 and TRBJ1-2, with 8 bases identical to TRBD1. The length of the CDR3 is 14 residues. Germline CDR1 and CDR2: KGHSH and LQKENI. With V trimmed by 0 bases and J by 8 bases, 5 bases remained unmatched.

J is TRBJ2-7 and V is TRBV6-5; no definite D call. The CDR3 totals 13 residues. Per the germline V gene, CDR1 is MNHEY and CDR2 is SVGAGI. The germline V and J ends were trimmed by 9 bases and 1 base, with 13 bases remaining between them. CDR3 amino acids: CASIRANSYEQYF. The CDR3 nucleotides are TGTGCCAGTATTCGCGCAAATTCCTACGAGCAGTACTTC.

J is TRBJ2-1 and V is TRBV28, with TRBD1 as a possible D gene (6 bases). The germline V gene has CDR1 MDHEN and CDR2 SYDVKM. There are 16 residues in the CDR3. Deletions cut 6 bases from V and 7 bases from J, with 22 bases between. CDR3 in amino acids: CASRGNRESGKNEQFF. The CDR3 DNA follows: TGTGCCAGCAGAGGGAACAGGGAATCCGGTAAAAATGAGCAGTTCTTC.

This rearrangement joins TRBV28 to TRBJ1-2, with a tentative D call TRBD1 (6 bases). The CDR3 sequence is 13 residues long. V was clipped by 5 bases and J by 4 bases, with 11 bases between them. CDR1 is MDHEN and CDR2 is SYDVKM in the germline V gene. Written as DNA, the CDR3 is TGTGCCAGCAGTATATTAGGGGGCTATGGCTACACCTTC. Amino acid sequence: CASSILGGYGYTF.

The rearrangement uses TRBV6-2 or TRBV6-3 and TRBJ1-5, with TRBD1 as a possible D gene (5 bases). Germline CDR1 MNHEY, CDR2 SVGEGT. Trimming left V 6 bases short and J 2 bases short, with 14 bases between. CDR3 length: 15 residues. The CDR3 loop is CASSPVGGGNQPQHF. The CDR3, as DNA: TGTGCCAGCAGCCCCGTAGGAGGGGGCAATCAGCCCCAGCATTTT.

The V and J genes are TRBV25-1 and TRBJ2-7, with D possibly matching TRBD2 (5 bases). From germline, CDR1 is MGHDK and CDR2 SYGVNS. Trimming took 1 base from V and 7 from J, leaving 14 bases between them. This CDR3 is 14 amino acids long. The CDR3 DNA follows: TGTGCCAGCAGTGAATTCCGGGGTTCGGGAGAGCAGTACTTC. Its translation: CASSEFRGSGEQYF.

This chain links TRBV5-1 with TRBJ2-1; 11 nucleotides line up with TRBD2. The CDR3 sequence is 17 residues long. J lost 2 bases, V lost 4 bases, and 8 bases had no gene match. The V gene's germline CDR1 is SGHRS and CDR2 YFSETQ. The CDR3, as DNA: TGCGCCAGCAGCAATGGCGTACTAGCGGGAGCCTACAATGAGCAGTTCTTC. Its protein is CASSNGVLAGAYNEQFF. Full variable domain (missing parts from reference TRBV5-1 and TRBJ2-1): KAGVTQTPRYLIKTRGQQVTLSCSPISGHRSVSWYQQTPGQGLQFLFEYFSETQRNKGNFPGRFSGRQFSNSRSEMNVSTLELGDSALYLCASSNGVLAGAYNEQFFGPGTRLTVL.

This rearrangement joins TRBV30 to TRBJ2-3, with 15 bases aligning to TRBD2. The CDR3 is 17 residues long. V shed 3 bases and J 4 bases; nucleotides not matched to a gene: 8. Germline CDR1 GTSNPN, CDR2 SVGIG (reference sequence). The CDR3 sequence is CAWSFMGLAGGADTQYF. CDR3 sequence (DNA): TGTGCCTGGAGCTTCATGGGACTAGCGGGAGGCGCAGATACGCAGTATTTT.

The table lists this clone with a count of one. The chain combines TRBV4-2 with TRBJ1-2, with 7 bases that match TRBD1. Trimming took 0 bases from V and 2 from J; bases not matched to a gene: 12. The CDR3 spans 18 residues. CDR1 and CDR2 (germline): LGHNA, YNFKEQ. The CDR3 reads CASSQEPAGTATNYGYTF. The DNA of the CDR3 is TGTGCCAGCAGCCAAGAACCAGCCGGGACAGCGACAAACTATGGCTACACCTTC.

J is TRBJ2-7 and V is TRBV5-1, with 8 bases aligning to TRBD2. Losses at the gene ends were 4 bases for V and 6 bases for J; bases not matched to a gene: 9. There are 14 residues in the CDR3. From germline, CDR1 is SGHRS and CDR2 YFSETQ. Here the CDR3 DNA reads TGCGCCAGCAGCCCCGGGACTAGTTACGTCGAGCAGTACTTC. Residues: CASSPGTSYVEQYF. Variable domain in full (rest from reference TRBV5-1 and TRBJ2-7): KAGVTQTPRYLIKTRGQQVTLSCSPISGHRSVSWYQQTPGQGLQFLFEYFSETQRNKGNFPGRFSGRQFSNSRSEMNVSTLELGDSALYLCASSPGTSYVEQYFGPGTRLTVT.

V is TRBV5-4 and J is TRBJ1-4; 7 bases map to TRBD1. The trim removed 7 bases at V and 5 bases at J, leaving 11 bases unmatched. Germline CDR1 reads SGHNT; CDR2 reads YYREEE (reference sequence). The CDR3 has 15 amino acids. CDR3 sequence reads: CASPKRGPGNEKLFF. The DNA for the CDR3 is TGTGCCAGCCCAAAAAGGGGGCCGGGGAATGAAAAACTGTTTTTT.

V usage is TRBV15 and J usage is TRBJ2-3, with D maybe TRBD1 (6 bases). Germline CDR1 is LNHNV and CDR2 is YYDKDF (reference sequence). Trimming stripped 8 bases from V and 2 bases from J, with 17 bases between. The CDR3 consists of 15 residues. Written as DNA, the CDR3 is TGTGCCACCTTAGGGGGACGCGAGATCACAGATACGCAGTATTTT. This sequence encodes CATLGGREITDTQYF.